A single sample gave rise to the 2 T cell receptor beta chains below, sequenced in a study of blood T cell repertoires in COVID-19. Profiling relied on immunoSEQ multiplex PCR, and the TCRdb table lists in-frame clones only, not all of them. The sample lists some 180,000 clones, over 80% occurring once. Sequenced sample: peripheral blood. The receptors derive from a woman in her thirties or forties with COVID-19, enrolled during active disease.

This clone showed up just once. The V gene is TRBV11-2, the J gene TRBJ1-1; tentative D call: TRBD1 (5 bases). Trimming pared 5 bases from V and 6 bases from J, leaving 10 bases between. In germline, CDR1 is SGHAT, CDR2 FQNNGV. The CDR3 has 12 amino acids. The CDR3 reads CASSAWGAEAFF. Here the CDR3 DNA reads TGTGCCAGCAGCGCCTGGGGGGCTGAAGCTTTCTTT.

The genes are TRBV18 and TRBJ1-5, with D unresolved. The CDR3 is 12 amino acids. V gave up 8 bases and J gave up 5 bases, with 10 bases separating them. Germline V CDR1 and CDR2: KGHSH, LQKENI. CDR3 bases: TGTGCCAGCGCCCCTCGGGATCAGCCCCAGCATTTT. Translating gives CASAPRDQPQHF. Full variable domain (remainder filled in from reference TRBV18 and TRBJ1-5): NAGVMQNPRHLVRRRGQEARLRCSPMKGHSHVYWYRQLPEEGLKFMVYLQKENIIDESGMPKERFSAEFPKEGPSILRIQQVVRGDSAAYFCASAPRDQPQHFGDGTRLSIL.